These 20 T cell receptor beta chains share one sample of origin, sequenced in a study of T cell responses to AZD1222 COVID-19 vaccine. This table comes from immunoSEQ multiplex PCR, and its TCRdb copy is limited to in-frame clones, with some not included. Found here are nearly 110,000 clones, about 90% of them singletons; the top ten hold around 4.5%. The sample consisted of peripheral blood, taken on day 0 of AZD1222 vaccination. These receptors all stem from an adult in good health.

V usage is TRBV7-8 and J usage is TRBJ1-1; D might be TRBD1 (6 bases). The ends were cut back, 6 bases at V and 7 bases at J, with 18 bases in the middle. CDR3 length: 14 residues. CDR1 SGHVS and CDR2 FQNEAQ come from the germline V gene. The CDR3 coding sequence is TGTGCCAGCAGGATTCAATCAGGGGCGAATGAAGCTTTCTTT. Translating it yields CASRIQSGANEAFF.

The genes are TRBV6-6 and TRBJ2-1; 9 bases match TRBD2. This CDR3 comprises 15 residues. Germline CDR1 MNHNY, CDR2 SVGAGI (reference sequence). The ends lost 6 bases at V and 0 bases at J; junction bases unmatched: 3. The CDR3, as DNA: TGTGCCAGCAGCCTTAGCGGGAGCTCCTACAATGAGCAGTTCTTC. The encoded protein is CASSLSGSSYNEQFF.

V usage is TRBV18 and J usage is TRBJ1-5; D gene uncertain. Germline V gives CDR1 KGHSH, CDR2 LQKENI. Deletions cut 3 bases from V and 9 bases from J, with 24 bases between. The CDR3 has 17 residues. This CDR3 is CASSPPAGSLSARPQHF. CDR3 in DNA: TGTGCCAGCTCACCCCCGGCAGGCTCATTGAGTGCAAGGCCCCAGCATTTT.

The chain links TRBV27 to TRBJ2-3; 16 bases match TRBD2. The CDR3 consists of 20 residues. Germline V gene data show CDR1 as MNHEY and CDR2 as SMNVEV (reference sequence). The V gene end was trimmed by 4 bases and the J gene end by 6 bases; junction bases not matched to a gene: 16. The CDR3 loop is CASSSILRGLAGGKSDTQYF. DNA for the CDR3: TGTGCCAGCAGTTCCATTCTCCGGGGACTAGCGGGGGGGAAGTCGGATACGCAGTATTTT.

The chain couples TRBV7-3 to TRBJ1-5, with TRBD1 matching 11 bases. V lost 1 base and J lost 1; bases outside the gene matches: 18. This CDR3 comprises 22 residues. Germline CDR1 SGHTA, CDR2 FQGTGA. CDR3 in DNA: TGTGCCAGCAGCTTAAAGAGTTCGGACAGGGGGCTTCTATTGCAAAGCAATCAGCCCCAGCATTTT. Translating gives CASSLKSSDRGLLLQSNQPQHF.

V is TRBV5-4 and J is TRBJ1-1; 7 nucleotides align to TRBD1. The CDR3 length is 15 residues. Germline loops: CDR1 SGHNT, CDR2 YYREEE (reference sequence). V lost 7 bases and J lost 2; bases outside the gene matches: 11. In nucleotides, the CDR3 is TGTGCCAGCCAGACAGGGCAAGGTAGTAACACTGAAGCTTTCTTT. Protein product: CASQTGQGSNTEAFF.

The rearrangement joins TRBV29-1 to TRBJ2-5, with D possibly matching TRBD1 (6 bases). CDR1 and CDR2 from the germline V gene are SQVTM and ANQGSEA. The CDR3 is 13 residues long. CDR3 DNA: TGCAGTCACCAGGGGAGCCGTCAAGAGACCCAGTACTTC. Translated, it gives CSHQGSRQETQYF.

The chain uses TRBV9 and TRBJ1-1; D is uncertain. Trimming stripped 0 bases from V and 4 bases from J, with 7 bases between. The CDR3 is made up of 13 amino acids. Germline V lookup: CDR1 SGDLS, CDR2 YYNGEE. In nucleotides, the CDR3 is TGTGCCAGCAGCGTAGCGGCGAGCACTGAAGCTTTCTTT. Translating gives CASSVAASTEAFF.

This chain connects TRBV25-1 to TRBJ2-2, with TRBD2 as a possible D gene (6 bases). Trimming took off 0 bases at V and 5 bases at J, with 13 bases between the two ends. Looked up from germline, CDR1 is MGHDK and CDR2 is SYGVNS. The CDR3 length is 16 residues. DNA for the CDR3: TGTGCCAGCAGTGAATACGGAGCCGGGGGTACCGGGGAGCTGTTTTTT. Protein sequence: CASSEYGAGGTGELFF. Using reference TRBV25-1 and TRBJ2-2 for the parts outside the CDR3, the full variable domain is EADIYQTPRYLVIGTGKKITLECSQTMGHDKMYWYQQDPGMELHLIHYSYGVNSTEKGDLSSESTVSRIRTEHFPLTLESARPSHTSQYLCASSEYGAGGTGELFFGEGSRLTVL.

V usage is TRBV13 and J usage is TRBJ1-3; D is unclear. Trimming pared 2 bases from V and 1 base from J, leaving 21 bases between. The CDR3 has 19 amino acids. Germline V gene data show CDR1 as PRHDT and CDR2 as FYEKMQ (reference sequence). As DNA, the CDR3 is TGTGCCAGCAGCTTAATCTTACCTTCTACTAGGCAATCTGGAAACACCATATATTTT. Protein: CASSLILPSTRQSGNTIYF.

The gene calls are TRBV18 and TRBJ1-2; D is possibly TRBD1 (5 bases). The CDR3 has 12 amino acids. Germline V gene sequence: CDR1 KGHSH, CDR2 LQKENI. Trimming cost V 1 base and J 5 bases, with 5 bases left between them. CDR3 DNA sequence: TGTGCCAGCTCACCACGGACATATGGCTACACCTTC. Protein product: CASSPRTYGYTF.

V usage is TRBV2 and J usage is TRBJ2-1, with TRBD2 matching 8 bases. Germline trimming cut 3 bases from V and 6 bases from J; bases unmatched to any gene: 10. The CDR3 sequence is 16 residues long. Looked up from germline, CDR1 is SNHLY and CDR2 is FYNNEI. CDR3 bases: TGTGCCAGCAGTGAGGGAGCGGGAGTCACGGTCAATGAGCAGTTCTTC. Translated: CASSEGAGVTVNEQFF.

This chain links TRBV5-1 with TRBJ2-6; D is possibly TRBD2 (5 bases). Germline CDR1 SGHRS, CDR2 YFSETQ. The CDR3 consists of 16 residues. Trimming took 4 bases from V and 3 from J, leaving 14 bases between them. The CDR3 protein is CASSLELAVGANVLTF. For the CDR3, the DNA is TGCGCCAGCAGCCTGGAGCTAGCTGTTGGGGCCAACGTCCTGACTTTC.

The chain has TRBV9 and TRBJ1-1; D is unclear. Germline V gives CDR1 SGDLS, CDR2 YYNGEE. The ends were cut back, 4 bases at V and 1 base at J, with 8 bases in the middle. The CDR3 sequence is 13 residues long. The CDR3 DNA sequence: TGTGCCAGCAGCCCCGACGGGAACACTGAAGCTTTCTTT. It is translated as CASSPDGNTEAFF.

This clone was seen just once. The genes are TRBV27 and TRBJ1-5; D is unclear. This CDR3 has 13 amino acids. Germline loops: CDR1 MNHEY, CDR2 SMNVEV (reference sequence). The germline V and J ends were trimmed by 6 bases and 0 bases, with 6 bases remaining between them. CDR3 bases: TGTGCCAGCAGGCGTAATAGCAATCAGCCCCAGCATTTT. It is translated as CASRRNSNQPQHF.

The rearrangement joins TRBV7-9 to TRBJ1-2; D not resolved. Germline CDR1 reads SEHNR; CDR2 reads FQNEAQ (reference sequence). V lost 3 bases and J 3 bases, leaving 11 bases between the germline ends. This CDR3 has 14 residues. The CDR3 reads CASSFWTGDYGYTF. The DNA for the CDR3 is TGTGCCAGCAGCTTTTGGACTGGAGACTATGGCTACACCTTC. Using reference TRBV7-9 and TRBJ1-2 for the parts outside the CDR3, the full variable domain is DTGVSQNPRHKITKRGQNVTFRCDPISEHNRLYWYRQTLGQGPEFLTYFQNEAQLEKSRLLSDRFSAERPKGSFSTLEIQRTEQGDSAMYLCASSFWTGDYGYTFGSGTRLTVV.

The table lists this clone with a few counts. The J gene is TRBJ2-7, the V gene TRBV9, with 8 positions matching TRBD2. With 4 bases clipped from V and 4 bases from J, the junction kept 10 bases outside the gene matches. The CDR3 is made up of 15 amino acids. CDR1 SGDLS and CDR2 YYNGEE come from the germline V gene. CDR3 coding DNA: TGTGCCAGCAGCCCCCGCAGCGGGAGTGCGTACGAGCAGTACTTC. This sequence encodes CASSPRSGSAYEQYF.

In DNA form, the CDR3 reads TGTGCCAGCAGCTTCGACCGTGATGGCTACACCTTC. Its protein product is CASSFDRDGYTF. The rearrangement links TRBV5-6 to TRBJ1-2; D not certain. Trimming removed 2 bases from V and 6 bases from J, with 8 bases in between. Germline lookup yields CDR1 SGHDT and CDR2 YYEEEE. The CDR3 covers 12 residues.

The chain joins TRBV29-1 to TRBJ2-3; D uncertain. V shed 4 bases and J shed 2 bases, with 4 bases lying between them. Germline V CDR1 and CDR2: SQVTM, ANQGSEA. CDR3 length: 11 amino acids. CDR3 DNA sequence: TGCAGCGTTGGGCACACAGATACGCAGTATTTT. Its protein is CSVGHTDTQYF.

This rearrangement joins TRBV4-3 to TRBJ1-4; D call uncertain. The length of the CDR3 is 17 residues. From germline, CDR1 is LGHNA and CDR2 YSLEER. The ends were cut back, 0 bases at V and 6 bases at J, with 17 bases in the middle. CDR3 in DNA: TGCGCCAGCAGCCAAGATAGGGCAGGACTCCTTGATGAAAAACTGTTTTTT. Its protein product is CASSQDRAGLLDEKLFF.